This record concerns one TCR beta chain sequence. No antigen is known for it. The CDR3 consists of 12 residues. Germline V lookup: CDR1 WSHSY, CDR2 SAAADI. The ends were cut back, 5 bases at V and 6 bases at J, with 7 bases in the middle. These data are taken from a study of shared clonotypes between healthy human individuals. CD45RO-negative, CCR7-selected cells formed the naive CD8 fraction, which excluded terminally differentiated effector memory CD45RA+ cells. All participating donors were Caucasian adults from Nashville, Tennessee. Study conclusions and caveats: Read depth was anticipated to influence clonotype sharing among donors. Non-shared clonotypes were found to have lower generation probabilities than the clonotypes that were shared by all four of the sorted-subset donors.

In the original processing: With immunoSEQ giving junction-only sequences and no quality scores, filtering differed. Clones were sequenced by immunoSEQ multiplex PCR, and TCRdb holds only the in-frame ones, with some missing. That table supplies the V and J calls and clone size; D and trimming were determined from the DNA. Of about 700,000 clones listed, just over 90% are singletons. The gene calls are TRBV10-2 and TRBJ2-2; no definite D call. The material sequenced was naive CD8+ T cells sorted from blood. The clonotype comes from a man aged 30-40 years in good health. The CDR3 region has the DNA TGCGCCAGCAGTCTCCTCGCCGGGGAGCTGTTTTTT. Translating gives CASSLLAGELFF.